In its sample, the clone carrying this T cell receptor (beta chain) was seen once. A much larger clone lies one base from this, so it may be a read error. The second PCR ran about 6 to 11 cycles with a sample-barcoded 5' primer and J-beta primers. Each of the samples gave a minimum of 2.5 million paired-end reads that contained CDR3. TCRdb reprocessed the 5' RACE reads with MiXCR, giving one entry per CDR3 protein. The table records just over 1 million distinct CDR3 sequences, under 45% of them present only once. These data come from a study of blood T cells in healthy people across ages. This clonotype was obtained from a woman aged 55-70 years in good health. Material for sequencing was blood.

The CDR3 spells CSATGVQETQYF. CDR3 DNA: TGCAGTGCTACCGGGGTCCAAGAGACCCAGTACTTC. The chain joins TRBV20-1 to TRBJ2-4; D possibly corresponds to TRBD2 (5 bases). Judging by the DNA end, TRBJ2-5 fits better; the J call may be wrong. This CDR3 has 12 amino acids. CDR1 and CDR2 (germline): DFQATT, SNEGSKA (reference sequence).